These 15 T cell receptor beta chains share one sample of origin, sequenced in a study of blood T cell repertoires in COVID-19. Here immunoSEQ multiplex PCR was the method, and the copy in TCRdb shows in-frame clones only, minus some. This sample has roughly 250,000 clones, with about 80% found just once. Sequencing was performed on peripheral blood. Receptors were obtained from a woman of 80 years or more with active or convalescent COVID-19.

CDR3 bases: TGCGCCAGCAGCCAAGCCCCGGCCGGGAACTATGGCTACACCTTC. Its protein is CASSQAPAGNYGYTF. V usage is TRBV4-1 and J usage is TRBJ1-2; D not resolved. CDR3 length: 15 residues. Germline V gene data show CDR1 as MGHRA and CDR2 as YSYEKL. V was pared by 1 base and J by 2 bases, with 11 bases between.

V is TRBV5-4 and J is TRBJ2-1; 7 bases are shared with TRBD1. V shed 4 bases, J shed 4 bases, and the junction held 2 bases outside the gene matches. The CDR3 covers 13 residues. Germline CDR1 and CDR2: SGHNT and YYREEE (reference sequence). Here the CDR3 DNA reads TGTGCCAGCAGCGTGGACAGGTACAATGAGCAGTTCTTC. It codes for CASSVDRYNEQFF.

The chain has TRBV6-5 and TRBJ1-4; D remains unclear. The germline CDR1 and CDR2 sequences are MNHEY and SVGAGI. The CDR3 covers 14 residues. Trimming left V 6 bases short and J 0 bases short, with 8 bases between. This chain's CDR3 is CASRAQPTNEKLFF. The CDR3 nucleotides are TGTGCCAGCAGGGCACAACCAACTAATGAAAAACTGTTTTTT.

This sequence joins TRBV6-5 and TRBJ2-7, with D uncertain. The V and J ends lost 11 bases and 1 base respectively, with 15 bases between them. Germline V gene data show CDR1 as MNHEY and CDR2 as SVGAGI. The CDR3 totals 13 residues. The CDR3 sequence: CAVQTPISYEQYF. In nucleotides, the CDR3 is TGTGCCGTACAGACACCAATTTCCTACGAGCAGTACTTC.

The chain employs TRBV5-1 and TRBJ2-1, with D maybe TRBD2 (6 bases). CDR1 and CDR2 (germline): SGHRS, YFSETQ. This CDR3 has 16 amino acids. Between the trimmed V and J ends, which lost 2 bases and 4 bases, there was a span of 16 bases. The CDR3 region has the DNA TGCGCCAGCAGCTTTTCTCGGGACGGGGGATACAATGAGCAGTTCTTC. Translation gives CASSFSRDGGYNEQFF.

This chain connects TRBV24-1 to TRBJ2-1; D might be TRBD1 (6 bases). V was pared by 8 bases and J by 6 bases, with 10 bases between. The germline V gene has CDR1 KGHDR and CDR2 SFDVKD. CDR3 length: 12 residues. CDR3: CATKGVGNEQFF. The CDR3 DNA sequence: TGTGCCACCAAGGGGGTGGGCAATGAGCAGTTCTTC.

V gene TRBV30 combines with J gene TRBJ1-4; TRBD1 agrees at 12 bases. The CDR3 is 17 residues long. J lost 6 bases, V lost 4 bases, and 12 bases had no gene match. The V gene's germline CDR1 is GTSNPN and CDR2 SVGIG (reference sequence). Here the CDR3 reads CAWTKRGQGAGDEKLFF. CDR3 DNA sequence: TGTGCCTGGACCAAGAGGGGACAGGGGGCCGGGGATGAAAAACTGTTTTTT. The variable domain in full, with the rest retrieved from reference TRBV30 and TRBJ1-4, is SQTIHQWPATLVQPVGSPLSLECTVEGTSNPNLYWYRQAAGRGLQLLFYSVGIGQISSEVPQNLSASRPQDRQFILSSKKLLLSDSGFYLCAWTKRGQGAGDEKLFFGSGTQLSVL.

This clone was detected only a few times. V gene TRBV28 combines with J gene TRBJ1-5; D unresolved. This CDR3 spans 16 amino acids. The germline CDR1 and CDR2 sequences are MDHEN and SYDVKM. V was pared by 5 bases and J by 0 bases, with 14 bases between. The CDR3 DNA sequence: TGTGCCAGCAGTCCCCCCTCTGGAGATAGCAATCAGCCCCAGCATTTT. Its protein product is CASSPPSGDSNQPQHF.

V usage is TRBV5-4 and J usage is TRBJ2-5, with D unclear. V was pared by 4 bases and J by 2 bases, with 12 bases between. Germline V CDR1 and CDR2: SGHNT, YYREEE (reference sequence). The CDR3 covers 14 residues. CDR3 sequence (DNA): TGTGCCAGCAGCCCTCGAGGATATCAAGAGACCCAGTACTTC. It yields the protein CASSPRGYQETQYF.

CDR3 nucleotide sequence: TGTGCCAGCAGTGACAGAGGGGGCCGGCGCAATCAGCCCCAGCATTTT. Protein sequence: CASSDRGGRRNQPQHF. This sequence joins TRBV2 and TRBJ1-5; 7 bases are shared with TRBD1. Germline V lookup: CDR1 SNHLY, CDR2 FYNNEI. There are 16 residues in the CDR3. The V gene end was trimmed by 3 bases and the J gene end by 2 bases; junction bases not matched to a gene: 7. Filled out from reference TRBV2 and TRBJ1-5, the complete variable domain reads EPEVTQTPSHQVTQMGQEVILRCVPISNHLYFYWYRQILGQKVEFLVSFYNNEISEKSEIFDDQFSVERPDGSNFTLKIRSTKLEDSAMYFCASSDRGGRRNQPQHFGDGTRLSIL.

The chain is built from TRBV29-1 and TRBJ1-2; D unresolved. The CDR3 runs to 14 residues. Trimming removed 3 bases at V and 8 bases at J, with 19 bases between. Germline V CDR1 and CDR2: SQVTM, ANQGSEA. CDR3 DNA: TGCAGCGTTGACAATCAACGGGTTTTGTCGGGCTACACCTTC. This sequence encodes CSVDNQRVLSGYTF.

This clone appeared a few times. The chain links TRBV7-9 to TRBJ2-5, with 9 positions matching TRBD1. Per the germline V gene, CDR1 is SEHNR and CDR2 is FQNEAQ (reference sequence). The CDR3 spans 14 residues. V lost 5 bases to trimming and J lost 5 bases; unmatched junction nucleotides: 6. CDR3 region: CASSKGTGRETQYF. The CDR3 nucleotides read TGTGCCAGCAGCAAAGGGACAGGGCGGGAGACCCAGTACTTC.

The chain has TRBV28 and TRBJ2-7, with 9 bases aligning to TRBD1. The V gene's germline CDR1 is MDHEN and CDR2 SYDVKM. This CDR3 spans 14 amino acids. V lost 5 bases to trimming and J lost 11 bases; unmatched junction nucleotides: 13. The CDR3 coding sequence is TGTGCCAGCAGTGTAACAGGGGGCCAAGTCACCGAGTACTTC. Protein product: CASSVTGGQVTEYF. The variable domain in full, completed from reference TRBV28 and TRBJ2-7, reads DVKVTQSSRYLVKRTGEKVFLECVQDMDHENMFWYRQDPGLGLRLIYFSYDVKMKEKGDIPEGYSVSREKKERFSLILESASTNQTSMYLCASSVTGGQVTEYFGPGTRLTVT.

The chain employs TRBV4-1 and TRBJ2-1, with D possibly TRBD1 on 5 matching bases. CDR1 and CDR2 (germline): MGHRA, YSYEKL. The CDR3 is made up of 15 amino acids. Trimming removed 3 bases at V and 0 bases at J, with 9 bases between. This chain's CDR3 is CASSQVQDSYNEQFF. Written as DNA, the CDR3 is TGCGCCAGCAGCCAGGTACAGGACTCCTACAATGAGCAGTTCTTC.

This sequence joins TRBV30 and TRBJ2-5; D gene unclear. Trimming pared 0 bases from V and 5 bases from J, leaving 16 bases between. The CDR3 spans 15 residues. Germline V gene lookup returns CDR1 GTSNPN and CDR2 SVGIG (reference sequence). Written as DNA, the CDR3 is TGTGCCTGGAGTGTCCCTCTCCTTCTACGGGAGACCCAGTACTTC. It translates to CAWSVPLLLRETQYF. The entire variable domain, with the rest obtained from reference TRBV30 and TRBJ2-5, is as follows: SQTIHQWPATLVQPVGSPLSLECTVEGTSNPNLYWYRQAAGRGLQLLFYSVGIGQISSEVPQNLSASRPQDRQFILSSKKLLLSDSGFYLCAWSVPLLLRETQYFGPGTRLLVL.